This T cell receptor (beta chain) was captured in a study of identical twins. Points from the study as a whole: Potential partial confounding of zero-insertion analyses by invariant MAIT and iNKT cells was noted.

The CDR3 consists of 15 residues. From germline, CDR1 is MNHEY and CDR2 SVGAGI. With 0 bases clipped from V and 5 bases from J, the junction kept 5 bases outside the gene matches. With template switching, a universal primer site was added, and the cDNA carried unique molecular identifiers. TCRdb redid the calling of the 5' RACE reads with MiXCR, one entry per CDR3 protein. This table holds 500,000 or so distinct CDR3 sequences, around 20% found once. As to this clonotype: Antigen unknown.

The sample was also linked to a second study, of T cells expressing NK-cell markers.

The sequenced material came from CD4+ T cells sorted from blood. V gene TRBV6-5 combines with J gene TRBJ1-2; 8 bases are shared with TRBD1. The receptor's source is a woman between 18 and 29 years old in good health. This chain's CDR3 is CASSYSSTGGYGYTF. CDR3 coding DNA: TGTGCCAGCAGTTACTCGAGTACAGGGGGATATGGCTACACCTTC.